One and the same sample provided the 24 T cell receptor beta chains below, sequenced in a study of CD8 T cells in ankylosing spondylitis. For these receptors, no antigen is known. The study, taken as a whole, reports: Blood of patients with ankylosing spondylitis appeared to be characterized by a TCR beta motif of several highly homologous variants.

TCRdb reprocessed the 5' RACE reads with MiXCR, giving one entry per CDR3 protein. The sample shows approximately 300,000 distinct CDR3 sequences, roughly 8% of them seen only once. Sequencing input: blood, either unsorted or a sorted T cell fraction (not recorded which). The receptors were gathered from a male donor with ankylosing spondylitis.

This clonotype was seen a few times. CDR3 sequence (DNA): TGCAGTGCAGCTACTGGCGCTGGAAACACCATATATTTT. Translating gives CSAATGAGNTIYF. The chain links TRBV20-1 to TRBJ1-3; D call uncertain. The CDR3 is made up of 13 amino acids. Germline assignment: CDR1 DFQATT and CDR2 SNEGSKA (reference sequence). Deletions cut 6 bases from V and 2 bases from J, with 11 bases between.

This chain uses TRBV20-1 with TRBJ2-1; 8 bases match TRBD2. V lost 6 bases to trimming and J lost 2 bases; unmatched junction nucleotides: 6. This CDR3 comprises 14 residues. In germline, CDR1 is DFQATT, CDR2 SNEGSKA (reference sequence). CDR3 nucleotide sequence: TGCAGTGCCCCTACTAGCGGAGCCTACAATGAGCAGTTCTTC. Residues: CSAPTSGAYNEQFF.

The chain links TRBV24-1 to TRBJ2-3; TRBD2 aligns across 7 bases. V was pared by 4 bases and J by 4 bases, with 7 bases of the junction left unmatched. CDR3 size: 15 residues. Looked up from germline, CDR1 is KGHDR and CDR2 is SFDVKD. The CDR3 is CATSDRSGGADTQYF. DNA for the CDR3: TGTGCCACCAGTGACCGGTCGGGGGGAGCAGATACGCAGTATTTT.

The chain carries TRBV7-2 and TRBJ2-3, with TRBD2 matching 8 bases. Germline V gene sequence: CDR1 SGHTA, CDR2 FQGNSA. The junction had 7 bases not matched to a gene; V was cut back by 2 bases and J by 3 bases. CDR3 size: 16 residues. CDR3 coding DNA: TGTGCCAGCAGCTTACGGGGTCCTAGCGGGACAGATACGCAGTATTTT. Amino acids: CASSLRGPSGTDTQYF.

The chain carries TRBV7-3 and TRBJ2-5; D not resolved. Germline V gene sequence: CDR1 SGHTA, CDR2 FQGTGA. The V end was cut by 2 bases, the J end by 1 base, with 11 bases between. The CDR3 consists of 15 residues. CDR3 protein: CASSLRDGSQETQYF. The CDR3 nucleotides are TGTGCCAGCAGCTTACGCGACGGAAGCCAAGAGACCCAGTACTTC.

This clonotype has a handful of counts. The chain is built from TRBV20-1 and TRBJ1-3; 7 positions match TRBD1. The J segment lost 0 bases and the V segment lost 4 bases, leaving 6 bases of the junction unmatched. The germline gives CDR1 DFQATT, CDR2 SNEGSKA (reference sequence). This CDR3 has 15 amino acids. CDR3 DNA sequence: TGCAGTGCTATCGACAGGGATATCTCTGGAAACACCATATATTTT. Its protein is CSAIDRDISGNTIYF.

This clonotype appeared many times. V usage is TRBV7-8 and J usage is TRBJ2-1; maybe TRBD1 (6 bases). This CDR3 has 12 amino acids. The V end lost 5 bases, the J end lost 10 bases, and 12 bases lay between the germline ends. CDR1 SGHVS and CDR2 FQNEAQ come from the germline V gene. Here the CDR3 DNA reads TGTGCCAGCAGCCGGACAGTATGGGAGCAGTTCTTC. This sequence encodes CASSRTVWEQFF.

This clonotype was counted many times. The J gene is TRBJ2-5, the V gene TRBV29-1, with 9 positions matching TRBD2. This CDR3 is 15 amino acids long. With V trimmed by 7 bases and J by 2 bases, 11 bases remained unmatched. The germline V gene encodes CDR1 SQVTM and CDR2 ANQGSEA. DNA of the CDR3: TGCAGCGCCCACAACGGGGCGGGAGGGCAAGAGACCCAGTACTTC. Residues: CSAHNGAGGQETQYF.

This clonotype was observed many times. V and J are TRBV12-3 or TRBV12-4 and TRBJ1-5; no definite D call. The CDR3 spans 13 residues. Trimming stripped 6 bases from V and 4 bases from J, with 10 bases between. CDR3 nucleotides: TGTGCCAGCAGAAGTGGACTTAATCAGCCCCAGCATTTT. It encodes CASRSGLNQPQHF.

This clonotype was seen a few times. V usage is TRBV12-3 or TRBV12-4 and J usage is TRBJ1-1, with D unclear. The CDR3 contains 14 residues. Trimming pared 3 bases from V and 2 bases from J, leaving 10 bases between. CDR3 bases: TGTGCCAGCAGTTTTGGGCAGAGTAACACTGAAGCTTTCTTT. Amino acid sequence: CASSFGQSNTEAFF.

This rearrangement joins TRBV29-1 to TRBJ2-7; the D is unclear. The V and J ends lost 4 bases and 2 bases respectively, with 6 bases between them. Germline-derived CDR1 and CDR2 are SQVTM and ANQGSEA. The CDR3 spans 11 residues. CDR3 region: CSVGITYEQYF. CDR3 in DNA: TGCAGCGTTGGGATTACCTACGAGCAGTACTTC.

The gene calls are TRBV12-3 or TRBV12-4 and TRBJ2-1; TRBD2 agrees at 12 bases. Trimming took 8 bases from V and 9 from J; bases not matched to a gene: 8. The CDR3 runs to 14 residues. DNA for the CDR3: TGTGCCAGCTTCGGTCTAGCGGGAGGGGGTGAGCAGTTCTTC. Protein product: CASFGLAGGGEQFF.

The sample holds a few counts of this clonotype. This CDR3 is CASSGRYGASTDTQYF. The CDR3 DNA reads TGTGCCAGCAGCGGCCGGTACGGGGCTAGCACAGATACGCAGTATTTT. The chain has TRBV7-2 and TRBJ2-3; D assignment may be TRBD1 or TRBD2 (5 bases each). The length of the CDR3 is 16 residues. The germline gives CDR1 SGHTA, CDR2 FQGNSA. V shed 5 bases and J shed 0 bases, with 15 bases lying between them.

This clonotype turned up a few times. The chain combines TRBV19 with TRBJ1-1; possible D gene TRBD1, 6 bases. Trimming stripped 3 bases from V and 7 bases from J, with 12 bases between. CDR1 and CDR2 (germline): LNHDA, SQIVND (reference sequence). The CDR3 is made up of 13 amino acids. The CDR3 sequence is CASSIPGHREAFF. The CDR3 nucleotides are TGTGCCAGTAGTATTCCGGGACACCGTGAAGCTTTCTTT.

This clonotype has at least ten counts. J is TRBJ2-2 and V is TRBV5-1; D remains ambiguous. Germline V CDR1 and CDR2: SGHRS, YFSETQ. V was pared by 0 bases and J by 1 base, with 7 bases between. The CDR3 runs to 15 residues. CDR3 DNA: TGCGCCAGCAGCTTGGCCACCGGGAACACCGGGGAGCTGTTTTTT. This translates into CASSLATGNTGELFF.

This chain links TRBV29-1 with TRBJ2-6; possibly TRBD2 for D (5 bases). With 3 bases removed from V and 0 bases from J, the gap between germline ends came to 15 bases. Germline V gives CDR1 SQVTM, CDR2 ANQGSEA. This CDR3 contains 17 residues. The CDR3 protein is CSVEAVTISSGANVLTF. The CDR3 DNA reads TGCAGCGTTGAGGCTGTGACTATAAGCTCTGGGGCCAACGTCCTGACTTTC. Based on the CDR3 plus reference TRBV29-1 and TRBJ2-6, the full variable domain is SAVISQKPSRDICQRGTSLTIQCQVDSQVTMMFWYRQQPGQSLTLIATANQGSEATYESGFVIDKFPISRPNLTFSTLTVSNMSPEDSSIYLCSVEAVTISSGANVLTFGAGSRLTVL.

This clonotype appeared many times. The genes are TRBV24-1 and TRBJ1-2, with TRBD1 identical over 9 bases. Losses at the gene ends were 3 bases for V and 6 bases for J; bases not matched to a gene: 4. Germline CDR1 reads KGHDR; CDR2 reads SFDVKD. The CDR3 has 14 residues. The DNA for the CDR3 is TGTGCCACCAGTGATAACAGGGGGCTTGATGGCTACACCTTC. It codes for CATSDNRGLDGYTF.

The sample holds many counts of this clonotype. V is TRBV12-3 or TRBV12-4 and J is TRBJ1-4, with TRBD1 matching 7 bases. With V trimmed by 4 bases and J by 5 bases, 4 bases remained unmatched. The CDR3 sequence is 14 residues long. CDR3 DNA: TGTGCCAGCAGTTCTGGGACAGTGAATGAAAAACTGTTTTTT. Encoded protein: CASSSGTVNEKLFF.

For the CDR3, the DNA is TGCAGTGCTAGTGGACAGGGAAACACCATATATTTT. Amino acid sequence: CSASGQGNTIYF. The chain carries TRBV20-1 and TRBJ1-3; D may be TRBD1 (6 bases). Germline CDR1 DFQATT, CDR2 SNEGSKA (reference sequence). The CDR3 has 12 amino acids. Deletions cut 3 bases from V and 4 bases from J, with 7 bases between.

This clonotype came up a few times. The chain uses TRBV27 and TRBJ1-2, with D hard to call. Trimming pared 6 bases from V and 0 bases from J, leaving 11 bases between. Germline V gene lookup returns CDR1 MNHEY and CDR2 SMNVEV (reference sequence). The CDR3 is made up of 14 amino acids. The CDR3 sequence: CASRPTGANYGYTF. The CDR3 nucleotides are TGTGCCAGCAGACCGACGGGAGCTAACTATGGCTACACCTTC.

This clonotype was detected many times. The rearrangement links TRBV5-1 to TRBJ1-5; the D gene is possibly TRBD1 (6 bases). This CDR3 spans 15 amino acids. Germline CDR1 reads SGHRS; CDR2 reads YFSETQ. V was clipped by 0 bases and J by 3 bases, with 10 bases between them. DNA for the CDR3: TGCGCCAGCAGCTTGGGTTGGGACAACAATCAGCCCCAGCATTTT. It encodes CASSLGWDNNQPQHF.

The chain carries TRBV3-1 and TRBJ2-2; D is ambiguous. CDR3 length: 14 residues. The germline V and J ends were trimmed by 4 bases and 5 bases, with 11 bases remaining between them. Germline CDR1 reads LGHDT; CDR2 reads YNNKEL (reference sequence). The CDR3 sequence: CASSRSRSTGELFF. As DNA, the CDR3 is TGTGCCAGCAGCCGCTCGAGGTCGACCGGGGAGCTGTTTTTT.

The chain is built from TRBV10-3 and TRBJ2-1, with 11 bases identical to TRBD2. After removal of 6 bases from V and 2 bases from J, the junction contained 12 bases not matched to a gene. This CDR3 region has 18 residues. Germline-derived CDR1 and CDR2 are ENHRY and SYGVKD. This chain's CDR3 is CAISPYTGLAGTYNEQFF. The CDR3 DNA reads as TGTGCCATCAGCCCATATACCGGACTAGCGGGTACCTACAATGAGCAGTTCTTC.

Many counts were recorded for this clonotype. This chain connects TRBV29-1 to TRBJ2-1; no definite D call. Germline-derived CDR1 and CDR2 are SQVTM and ANQGSEA. The CDR3 is made up of 10 amino acids. With 4 bases removed from V and 9 bases from J, the gap between germline ends came to 7 bases. CDR3 in amino acids: CSVADFEQFF. The CDR3 DNA reads as TGCAGCGTTGCAGATTTTGAGCAGTTCTTC.